The TCR beta chain described here comes from a study of technical replicates of blood from several donors. Germline CDR1 is SGHTA and CDR2 is FQGNSA. The CDR3 contains 15 residues. Trimming took off 3 bases at V and 2 bases at J, with 8 bases between the two ends. TCRdb keeps only in-frame clones here, not all; method: immunoSEQ multiplex PCR. The table lists 65,000 to 90,000 clones, just over 85% of them singletons. The sequencing sample was made of PBMCs. V and J are TRBV7-2 and TRBJ2-6; TRBD2 is a possible D gene (5 bases). The clonotype comes from a human donor in good health. Some clones in this sample may be carry-over from other donors' samples. The CDR3 loop reads CASSFGGTGANVLTF. CDR3 bases: TGTGCCAGCAGCTTCGGAGGAACTGGGGCCAACGTCCTGACTTTC.